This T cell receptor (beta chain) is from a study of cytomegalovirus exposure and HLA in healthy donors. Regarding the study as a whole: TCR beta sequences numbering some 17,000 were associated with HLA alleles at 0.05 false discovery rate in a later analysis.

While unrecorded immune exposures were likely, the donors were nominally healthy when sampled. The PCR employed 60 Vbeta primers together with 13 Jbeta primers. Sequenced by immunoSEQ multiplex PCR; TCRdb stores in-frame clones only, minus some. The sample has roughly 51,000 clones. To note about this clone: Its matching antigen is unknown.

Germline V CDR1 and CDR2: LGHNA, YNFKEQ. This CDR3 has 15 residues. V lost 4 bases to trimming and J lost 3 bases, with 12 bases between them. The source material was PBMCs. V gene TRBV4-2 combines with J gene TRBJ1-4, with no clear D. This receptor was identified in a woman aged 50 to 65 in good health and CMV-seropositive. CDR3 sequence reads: CASSLRRVANEKLFF. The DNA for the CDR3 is TGTGCCAGCAGCCTGAGGAGGGTAGCTAATGAAAAACTGTTTTTT.